This is a list of T cell receptor beta chains from one sample in a study of regulatory T cells in long-lasting Graves disease. TCRdb called the multiplex PCR reads again in MiXCR, with one record for every CDR3 protein. This sample carries about 500,000 distinct CDR3 sequences, around 15% of them seen once, and the ten largest clones take 12%. The same sample was also used in a study of T cells in Graves' hyperthyroidism and ophthalmopathy.

The sample here was peripheral blood mononuclear cells (PBMCs), taken at new diagnosis, from a patient treated with antithyroid drugs. These receptors all stem from a man in his forties or fifties with Graves disease. The conserved cysteine and the conserved F or W are not part of the CDR3 here. Each record gives: V gene, clone size, J gene, CDR3 protein. A row's size may be missing; if present it is once, few, many or a size class.

>TRBV7-2|many|TRBJ2-5
ASSLRVANEETQY
>TRBV27|NA|TRBJ1-2
ASSLNSYYGYT
>TRBV3-1|NA|TRBJ1-2
ASSLNRGGSYGYT
>TRBV6-2/TRBV6-3|NA|TRBJ2-2
ASEWVGSTGELF
>TRBV4-2|NA|TRBJ1-6
ASSPVGGNSPLH
>TRBV20-1|few|TRBJ2-7
SARGDRDYEQY
>TRBV6-2/TRBV6-3|few|TRBJ2-7
ASSELPGLAYEQY
>TRBV4-1|few|TRBJ1-2
ASSQDRVDYGYT
>TRBV10-3|many|TRBJ2-3
AISDSATSTDTQY
>TRBV10-3|few|TRBJ1-4
ASRSQGNGEKLF
>TRBV7-8|many|TRBJ2-5
ASTLRDRKETQY
>TRBV29-1|once|TRBJ2-2
SVPLLQGGNTGELF
>TRBV12-3/TRBV12-4|many|TRBJ1-2
ASNYRVDYGYT
>TRBV28|few|TRBJ1-2
ASSTLEGGSYGYT
>TRBV24-1|many|TRBJ2-7
ATSTATSAYEQY
>TRBV5-1|many|TRBJ2-3
ASSKQGATDTQY
>TRBV19|NA|TRBJ2-5
ASSIAGYQETQY
>TRBV15|NA|TRBJ1-4
ATSRDRTATNEKLF
>TRBV19|NA|TRBJ1-1
ASSLNRDVSAF
>TRBV6-1|NA|TRBJ1-5
ASSELAGGWSQH
>TRBV12-5|many|TRBJ1-2
ASGLPGSNYGYT